The 5 T cell receptor beta chains below were found in one sample sequenced in a study of monozygotic twins with inflammatory bowel disease. With the 5' RACE reads reprocessed, TCRdb shows one record per CDR3 protein and no DNA. Its table records some 210,000 distinct CDR3 sequences. Sequenced: blood. The receptors were gathered from a human donor with ulcerative colitis or Crohn's disease, or a healthy co-twin of an affected twin (not recorded which).

This chain joins TRBV6-1 and TRBJ2-2; TCRdb indicates TRBD1, and absent DNA this call remains unverified. Per the germline V gene, CDR1 is MNHNS and CDR2 is SASEGT. The CDR3 covers 16 residues. CDR3 sequence: CASSLLQGRNTGELFF.

The chain uses TRBV29-1 and TRBJ2-5. This CDR3 comprises 13 residues. CDR1 is SQVTM and CDR2 is ANQGSEA in the germline V gene. The CDR3 loop reads CSVDWKTEETQYF.

The chain combines TRBV12-3 or TRBV12-4 with TRBJ2-7; no DNA is available, so the TRBD1 call from TCRdb remains unchecked. The CDR3 contains 15 residues. CDR3 region: CASSPGTGSIYEQYF.

The chain employs TRBV12-3 or TRBV12-4 and TRBJ2-5; TCRdb gives TRBD1 as the D gene, but with no DNA this cannot be confirmed. This CDR3 is built from 14 residues. This CDR3 reads CASSPRTGPETQYF.

The genes are TRBV3-1 and TRBJ1-5. Germline CDR1 reads LGHDT; CDR2 reads YNNKEL (reference sequence). The CDR3 has 13 amino acids. The chain's CDR3 is CASSFSPTQPQHF.